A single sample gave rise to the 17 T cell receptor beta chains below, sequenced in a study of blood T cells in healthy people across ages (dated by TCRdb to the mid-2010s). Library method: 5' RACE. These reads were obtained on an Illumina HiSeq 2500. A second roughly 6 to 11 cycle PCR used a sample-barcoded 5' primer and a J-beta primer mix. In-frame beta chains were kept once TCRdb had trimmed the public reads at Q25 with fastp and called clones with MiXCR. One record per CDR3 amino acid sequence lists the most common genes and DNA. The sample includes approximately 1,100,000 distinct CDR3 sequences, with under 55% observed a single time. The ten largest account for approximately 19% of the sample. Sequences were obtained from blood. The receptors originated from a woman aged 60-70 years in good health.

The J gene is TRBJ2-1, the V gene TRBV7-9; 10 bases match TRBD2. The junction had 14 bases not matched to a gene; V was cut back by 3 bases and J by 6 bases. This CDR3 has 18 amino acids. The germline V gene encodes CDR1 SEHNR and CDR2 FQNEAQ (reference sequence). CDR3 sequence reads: CASSLQEKAGGSGNEQFF. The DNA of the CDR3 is TGTGCCAGCAGCTTGCAGGAAAAAGCGGGAGGGTCTGGCAATGAGCAGTTCTTC.

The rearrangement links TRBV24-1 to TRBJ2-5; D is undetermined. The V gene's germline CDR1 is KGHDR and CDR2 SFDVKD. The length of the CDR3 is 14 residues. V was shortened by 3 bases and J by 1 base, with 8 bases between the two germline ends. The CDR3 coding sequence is TGTGCCACCAGTGATATTTCGGTCCAAGAGACCCAGTACTTC. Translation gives CATSDISVQETQYF.

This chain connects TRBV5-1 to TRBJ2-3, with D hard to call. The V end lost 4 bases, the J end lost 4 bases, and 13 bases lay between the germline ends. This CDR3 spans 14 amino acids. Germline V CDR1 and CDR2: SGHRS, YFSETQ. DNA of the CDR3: TGCGCCAGCAGCCTTTCATCCGTTCCAGATACGCAGTATTTT. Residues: CASSLSSVPDTQYF.

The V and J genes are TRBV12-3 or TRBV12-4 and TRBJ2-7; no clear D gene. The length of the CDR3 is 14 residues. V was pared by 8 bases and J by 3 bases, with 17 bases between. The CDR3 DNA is TGTGCCAGCCGAAGGGCAATTGGGTTCTACGAGCAGTACTTC. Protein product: CASRRAIGFYEQYF.

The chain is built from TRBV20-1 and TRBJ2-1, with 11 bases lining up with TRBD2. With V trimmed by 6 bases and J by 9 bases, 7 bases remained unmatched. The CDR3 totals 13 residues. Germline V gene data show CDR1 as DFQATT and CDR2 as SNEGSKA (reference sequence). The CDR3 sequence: CSALTSGSGEQFF. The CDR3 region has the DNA TGCAGTGCCCTAACTAGCGGGAGCGGTGAGCAGTTCTTC.

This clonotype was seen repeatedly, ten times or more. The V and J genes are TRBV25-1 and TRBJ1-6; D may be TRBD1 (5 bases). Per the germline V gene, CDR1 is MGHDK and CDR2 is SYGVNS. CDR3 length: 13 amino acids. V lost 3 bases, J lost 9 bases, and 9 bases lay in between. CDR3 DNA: TGTGCCAGCAGTGACAGGGAAAGTTCACCCCTCCACTTT. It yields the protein CASSDRESSPLHF. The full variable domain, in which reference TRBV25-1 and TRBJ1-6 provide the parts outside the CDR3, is EADIYQTPRYLVIGTGKKITLECSQTMGHDKMYWYQQDPGMELHLIHYSYGVNSTEKGDLSSESTVSRIRTEHFPLTLESARPSHTSQYLCASSDRESSPLHFGNGTRLTVT.

The CDR3 is CATSRGGGADTQYF. The CDR3 bases are TGTGCCACCAGCAGGGGGGGAGGTGCAGATACGCAGTATTTT. V is TRBV15 and J is TRBJ2-3; tentative D call: TRBD2 (6 bases). Looked up from germline, CDR1 is LNHNV and CDR2 is YYDKDF (reference sequence). CDR3 size: 14 residues. V was clipped by 3 bases and J by 4 bases, with 11 bases between them.

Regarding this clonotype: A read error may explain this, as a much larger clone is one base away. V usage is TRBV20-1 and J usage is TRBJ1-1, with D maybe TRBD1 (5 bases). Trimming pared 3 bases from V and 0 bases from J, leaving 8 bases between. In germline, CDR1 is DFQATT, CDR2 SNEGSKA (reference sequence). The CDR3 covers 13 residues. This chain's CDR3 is CSARRQLNTEAFF. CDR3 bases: TGCAGTGCTAGGCGACAGTTGAACACTGAAGCTTTCTTT.

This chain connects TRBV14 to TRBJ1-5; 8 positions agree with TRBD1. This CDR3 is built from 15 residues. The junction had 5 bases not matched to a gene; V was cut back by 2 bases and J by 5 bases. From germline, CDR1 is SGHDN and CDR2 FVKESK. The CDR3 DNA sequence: TGTGCCAGCAGCCAATCTGGACAGGGCGATCAGCCCCAGCATTTT. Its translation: CASSQSGQGDQPQHF.

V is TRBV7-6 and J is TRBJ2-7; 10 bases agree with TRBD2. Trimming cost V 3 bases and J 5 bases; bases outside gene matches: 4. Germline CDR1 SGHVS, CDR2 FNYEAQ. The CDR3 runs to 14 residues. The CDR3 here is CASSFASGSNEQYF. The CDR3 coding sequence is TGTGCCAGCAGCTTCGCTAGCGGGAGTAACGAGCAGTACTTC.

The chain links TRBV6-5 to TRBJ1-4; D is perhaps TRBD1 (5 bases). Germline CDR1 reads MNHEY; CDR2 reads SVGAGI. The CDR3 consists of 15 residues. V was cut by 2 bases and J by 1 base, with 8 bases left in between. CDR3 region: CASSYVRGTNEKLFF. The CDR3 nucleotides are TGTGCCAGCAGTTACGTAAGGGGAACTAATGAAAAACTGTTTTTT.

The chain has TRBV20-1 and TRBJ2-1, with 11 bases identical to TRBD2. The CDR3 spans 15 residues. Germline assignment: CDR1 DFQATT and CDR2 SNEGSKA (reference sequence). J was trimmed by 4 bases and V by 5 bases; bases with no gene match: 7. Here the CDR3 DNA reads TGCAGTGCTCCCATTAGCGGGAGGGCTTACAATGAGCAGTTCTTC. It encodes CSAPISGRAYNEQFF.

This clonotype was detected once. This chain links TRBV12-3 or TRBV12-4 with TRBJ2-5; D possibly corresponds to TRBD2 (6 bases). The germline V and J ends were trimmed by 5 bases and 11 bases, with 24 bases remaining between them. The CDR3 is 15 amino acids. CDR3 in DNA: TGTGCCAGCAGTCTACCGGGAGATCGATACGATGAGCAGTACTTC. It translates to CASSLPGDRYDEQYF.

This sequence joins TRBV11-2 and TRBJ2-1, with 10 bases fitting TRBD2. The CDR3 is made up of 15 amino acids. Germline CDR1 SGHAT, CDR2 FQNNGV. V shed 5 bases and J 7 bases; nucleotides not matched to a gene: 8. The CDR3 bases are TGTGCCAGCAGCCCCCGACTAGCGGGCCTGAATGAGCAGTTCTTC. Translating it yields CASSPRLAGLNEQFF.

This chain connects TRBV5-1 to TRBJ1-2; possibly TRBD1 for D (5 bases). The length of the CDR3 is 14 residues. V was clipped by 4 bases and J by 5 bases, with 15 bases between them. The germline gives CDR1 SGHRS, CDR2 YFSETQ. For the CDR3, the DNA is TGCGCCAGCAGCATAGACAGAACAAGTTATGGCTACACCTTC. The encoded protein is CASSIDRTSYGYTF.

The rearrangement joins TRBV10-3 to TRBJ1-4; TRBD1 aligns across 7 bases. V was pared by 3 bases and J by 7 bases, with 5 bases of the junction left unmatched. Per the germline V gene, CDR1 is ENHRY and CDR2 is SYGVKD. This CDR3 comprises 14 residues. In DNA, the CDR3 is TGTGCCATCAGTGAAGATACAGGGGTTGAAAAACTGTTTTTT. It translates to CAISEDTGVEKLFF.

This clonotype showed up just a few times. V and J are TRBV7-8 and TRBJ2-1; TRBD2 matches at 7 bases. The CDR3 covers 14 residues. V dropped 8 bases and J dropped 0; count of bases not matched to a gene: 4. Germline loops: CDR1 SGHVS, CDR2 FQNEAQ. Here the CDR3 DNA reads TGTGCCAGCGTGCGGGAGAGCTCCTACAATGAGCAGTTCTTC. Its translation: CASVRESSYNEQFF.